This T cell receptor beta chain was documented in a study of human CD8 memory T cell subsets. Broader study findings: Among T cell receptor chains, only the beta chains were sequenced in this study.

The authors enriched total CD8+ T cells by negative magnetic separation. CDR3 length: 13 residues. From germline, CDR1 is SEHNR and CDR2 FQNEAQ (reference sequence). UMI-labeled 5' RACE yielded the TCR beta libraries. Reprocessing the 5' RACE reads, TCRdb reports a single entry for every CDR3 protein and omits DNA. This sample's table has about 5,500 distinct CDR3 sequences. Concerning this clonotype: Its cognate antigen is unknown.

The chain joins TRBV7-9 to TRBJ2-2. What was sequenced was CD8+ T cells from PBMCs. The sequence derives from a human donor in good health. CDR3 region: CASSLDTSGELFF.